A selection of T cell receptor beta chains follows, all from one sample in a study of cytomegalovirus exposure and HLA in healthy donors. Method: immunoSEQ multiplex PCR; TCRdb's copy keeps in-frame clones and lacks some. The sample yields 25,000 to 40,000 clones, less than 70% seen once. Specimen: PBMCs. All receptors derive from a man in his fifties or sixties in good health and CMV-seropositive. The CDR3 runs from the conserved cysteine through the conserved F or W. A D gene is named only where the DNA matches it firmly. Rows give clone size only sometimes, using once, few, many, or a class for an expanded clone.

v_gene	abundance	d_gene	j_gene	CDR3aa	CDR3nt
TRBV5-1	.	TRBD1	TRBJ2-1	CASSLAHTGGGEQFF	TGCGCCAGCAGCTTGGCCCACACAGGGGGAGGTGAGCAGTTCTTC
TRBV30	.	TRBD2	TRBJ2-3	CAWRTKAGADTQYF	TGTGCCTGGAGAACAAAAGCGGGAGCTGATACGCAGTATTTT
TRBV7-9	few	.	TRBJ1-4	CASSLVAGATAMSEKLFF	TGTGCCAGCAGCTTAGTGGCAGGGGCCACGGCGATGAGTGAAAAACTGTTTTTT
TRBV14	.	.	TRBJ1-2	CASSHVAYGYTF	TGTGCCAGCAGCCATGTGGCCTATGGCTACACCTTC
TRBV25-1	few	TRBD2	TRBJ2-1	CASSELADNEQFF	TGTGCCAGCAGTGAACTAGCGGACAATGAGCAGTTCTTC
TRBV5-4	.	.	TRBJ1-2	CASSSADRRNGYTF	TGTGCCAGCAGCTCGGCGGACAGAAGAAATGGCTACACCTTC
TRBV28	.	TRBD2	TRBJ2-1	CASSSLAGLYNEQFF	TGTGCCAGCAGTTCCTTAGCGGGACTTTACAATGAGCAGTTCTTC
TRBV28	.	TRBD1	TRBJ1-5	CASRGTGTNQPQHF	TGTGCCAGCAGGGGGACAGGTACTAATCAGCCCCAGCATTTT
TRBV7-2	.	TRBD2	TRBJ2-1	CASSSNRGDREQFF	TGTGCCAGCAGCTCGAATCGGGGGGATAGGGAGCAGTTCTTC
TRBV27	.	.	TRBJ1-4	CASSLQGLAGEKLFF	TGTGCCAGCAGTTTACAGGGCCTGGCGGGAGAAAAACTGTTTTTT
TRBV18	.	.	TRBJ1-1	CASSLGGRNTEAFF	TGTGCCAGCTCATTAGGTGGGAGGAACACTGAAGCTTTCTTT
TRBV5-1	.	TRBD1	TRBJ2-1	CASSTGQPNKDNEQFF	TGCGCCAGCAGCACGGGACAGCCAAACAAAGACAATGAGCAGTTCTTC
TRBV7-2	.	TRBD2	TRBJ2-1	CASSPLGLADNEQFF	TGTGCCAGCAGCCCCCTGGGACTAGCGGACAATGAGCAGTTCTTC
TRBV6-5	.	.	TRBJ1-2	CASSRGFGYGYTF	TGTGCCAGCAGTCGGGGATTCGGCTATGGCTACACCTTC
TRBV5-4	few	.	TRBJ1-1	CASSLVLGDGGNTEAFF	TGTGCCAGCAGCTTGGTACTGGGGGACGGGGGGAACACTGAAGCTTTCTTT
TRBV9	.	.	TRBJ2-7	CASSVDVRSYEQYF	TGTGCCAGCAGCGTAGATGTCAGGTCCTACGAGCAGTACTTC
TRBV30	few	TRBD2	TRBJ2-7	CAWSPPSGGSHFLGEQYF	TGTGCCTGGAGTCCACCGAGCGGGGGAAGCCATTTTTTGGGCGAGCAGTACTTC
TRBV30	.	TRBD1	TRBJ2-7	CAWSGGDRGFGEQYF	TGTGCCTGGAGTGGAGGGGACAGGGGTTTCGGTGAGCAGTACTTC
TRBV30	.	TRBD1	TRBJ1-2	CARTTGIGYGYTF	TGTGCCCGGACGACAGGGATCGGCTATGGCTACACCTTC
TRBV11-3	.	.	TRBJ1-5	CASSFGWRRNF	TGTGCCAGCAGCTTTGGGTGGAGACGGAATTTT
TRBV27	.	TRBD1	TRBJ1-2	CASYSGTEKNYGYTF	TGTGCCAGCTACTCCGGGACAGAAAAAAACTATGGCTACACCTTC